This TCR beta chain is from a study of T-cell memory formation after mild COVID-19. Study at large: Across donors, TCR clusters were largely donor specific. Whole-study findings and limits: Clones contracting over day 15 to 85 were CD4/CD8 balanced, with later expanders leaning CD4+. The finding that pre-infection memory included some responding clones suggested that cross-reactive memory joined. Among contracting clones, CD4+ were mainly CM/EM and CD8+ enriched in EMRA.

Via MiXCR, TCRdb re-called the 5' RACE reads, giving one row per CDR3 protein. Of 190,000 or so distinct CDR3 sequences in the sample, over 20% were seen once. A note on this clonotype: Its antigen is not identified.

CDR3 length equals 16 residues. The germline V gene encodes CDR1 DFQATT and CDR2 SNEGSKA (reference sequence). V shed 0 bases, J shed 4 bases, and the junction held 11 bases outside the gene matches. This chain uses TRBV20-1 with TRBJ1-1; 7 positions match TRBD1. This clonotype was obtained from an adult woman who had mild COVID-19 (a few samples of this study predate the infection). Cell type and time point are not known. The sequencing sample was made of PBMCs or a T cell subset sorted from them (not recorded which). Written as DNA, the CDR3 is TGCAGTGCTAGAGATAAGGGGGCGCCGGGAAGCACTGAAGCTTTCTTT. Translating it yields CSARDKGAPGSTEAFF.